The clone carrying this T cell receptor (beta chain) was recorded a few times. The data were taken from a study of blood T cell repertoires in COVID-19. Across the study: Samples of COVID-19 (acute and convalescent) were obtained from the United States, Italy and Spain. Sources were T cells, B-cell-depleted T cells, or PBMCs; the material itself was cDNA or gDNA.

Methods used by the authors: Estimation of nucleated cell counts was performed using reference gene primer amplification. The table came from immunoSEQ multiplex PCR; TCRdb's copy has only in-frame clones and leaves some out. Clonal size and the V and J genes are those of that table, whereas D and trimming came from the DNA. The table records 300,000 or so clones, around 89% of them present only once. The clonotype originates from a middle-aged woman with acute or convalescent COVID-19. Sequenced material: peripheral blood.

The CDR3 reads CASSSVRGGAEAFF. For the CDR3, the DNA is TGCGCCAGCAGCTCCGTCAGGGGTGGGGCTGAAGCTTTCTTT. The V call is TRBV5-1, the J call TRBJ1-1; TRBD1 might be the D (6 bases). V was pared by 3 bases and J by 6 bases, with 15 bases between. Germline CDR1 reads SGHRS; CDR2 reads YFSETQ. This CDR3 comprises 14 residues.